Shown below are 19 T cell receptor beta chains from a single sample sequenced in a study of T cells in Graves' hyperthyroidism and ophthalmopathy. TCR beta CDR3 regions were amplified from RNA transcripts. First-round RT-PCR targeting the TCR CDR3 was performed with the HTBI primer set. Using its own MiXCR run on the multiplex PCR reads, TCRdb lists one record per CDR3 protein. The table records 130,000 to 150,000 distinct CDR3 sequences, about 20% of them present only once. Sequencing used blood. The receptors stem from a woman aged 50 to 65 with Graves' hyperthyroidism that later progressed to Graves' ophthalmopathy.

The gene calls are TRBV28 and TRBJ2-1, with 9 positions matching TRBD2. V shed 6 bases and J 5 bases; nucleotides not matched to a gene: 20. The germline V gene has CDR1 MDHEN and CDR2 SYDVKM. The CDR3 is made up of 19 amino acids. The DNA for the CDR3 is TGTGCCAGCAGGTTTATTCCGGTAGCGGGAGCCATATCGGACAATGAGCAGTTCTTC. Its translation is CASRFIPVAGAISDNEQFF.

The J gene is TRBJ2-5, the V gene TRBV6-1; 12 positions match TRBD2. This CDR3 is built from 14 residues. V lost 5 bases and J lost 4; bases outside the gene matches: 2. In germline, CDR1 is MNHNS, CDR2 SASEGT. The CDR3: CASSSGLAGETQYF. As DNA, the CDR3 is TGTGCCAGCAGTTCGGGACTAGCGGGAGAGACCCAGTACTTC.

This chain joins TRBV29-1 and TRBJ2-2, with 13 bases fitting TRBD2. CDR3 length: 15 amino acids. The germline gives CDR1 SQVTM, CDR2 ANQGSEA. After removal of 6 bases from V and 7 bases from J, the junction contained 8 bases not matched to a gene. This CDR3 reads CSVKLAGGPNGELFF. The CDR3 nucleotides read TGCAGCGTAAAACTAGCGGGAGGGCCCAACGGGGAGCTGTTTTTT.

DNA of the CDR3: TGTGCCAGCAGCGTGCAGGGGAATTCACCCCTCCACTTT. Translation: CASSVQGNSPLHF. The gene calls are TRBV28 and TRBJ1-6; a weak D match, TRBD1 (6 bases). V was shortened by 6 bases and J by 7 bases, with 10 bases between the two germline ends. The CDR3 is made up of 13 amino acids. The germline CDR1 and CDR2 sequences are MDHEN and SYDVKM.

This clonotype was observed a handful of times. The chain recombines TRBV9 with TRBJ1-4, with TRBD1 identical over 11 bases. The CDR3 spans 16 residues. Germline CDR1 is SGDLS and CDR2 is YYNGEE. The V segment lost 6 bases and the J segment 4 bases; nucleotides outside the gene matches: 8. The CDR3: CASTPGQGGNNEKLFF. Written as DNA, the CDR3 is TGTGCCAGCACCCCGGGACAGGGGGGGAATAATGAAAAACTGTTTTTT.

This clonotype occurred many times. This CDR3 is CSASYRGGTGELFF. The CDR3 coding sequence is TGCAGTGCTAGTTACAGGGGAGGGACCGGGGAGCTGTTTTTT. The chain links TRBV20-1 to TRBJ2-2, with D perhaps being TRBD1 or TRBD2 (7 bases each). The germline V gene has CDR1 DFQATT and CDR2 SNEGSKA (reference sequence). This CDR3 is built from 14 residues. The V gene lost 3 bases and the J gene lost 5 bases, with 13 bases spanning the gap.

The chain joins TRBV19 to TRBJ1-2, with 8 bases identical to TRBD1. CDR3 size: 16 residues. The ends lost 4 bases at V and 2 bases at J; junction bases unmatched: 9. The germline gives CDR1 LNHDA, CDR2 SQIVND (reference sequence). The CDR3 DNA follows: TGTGCCAGTAGTACGGTTGCCGGGACAGGCAACTATGGCTACACCTTC. As protein: CASSTVAGTGNYGYTF.

The chain joins TRBV20-1 to TRBJ2-3, with 11 bases matching TRBD2. Trimming cost V 7 bases and J 4 bases; bases outside gene matches: 13. The CDR3 runs 16 residues. In germline, CDR1 is DFQATT, CDR2 SNEGSKA (reference sequence). CDR3 in amino acids: CSGRGASGRRSDTQYF. CDR3 DNA sequence: TGCAGTGGCAGAGGAGCTAGCGGGAGGCGATCAGATACGCAGTATTTT.

This clonotype was recorded at least ten times. Written as DNA, the CDR3 is TGTGCCTGGAGTGTCCCCCGTAGCCTGGACACCATATATTTT. Translated, it gives CAWSVPRSLDTIYF. The genes are TRBV30 and TRBJ1-3; D uncertain. Germline CDR1 GTSNPN, CDR2 SVGIG (reference sequence). CDR3 length: 14 residues. The germline V and J ends were trimmed by 0 bases and 8 bases, with 14 bases remaining between them.

This clonotype occurred once. The chain employs TRBV28 and TRBJ1-2; 9 positions match TRBD1. CDR3 length equals 14 residues. V was pared by 4 bases and J by 5 bases, with 5 bases of the junction left unmatched. Germline V gene sequence: CDR1 MDHEN, CDR2 SYDVKM. In DNA form, the CDR3 reads TGTGCCAGCAGTTACGGGACAGGGTCTTATGGCTACACCTTC. Translation gives CASSYGTGSYGYTF.

The gene calls are TRBV28 and TRBJ1-3; D is undetermined. The CDR3 spans 13 residues. The germline V gene has CDR1 MDHEN and CDR2 SYDVKM. The V gene lost 6 bases and the J gene lost 4 bases, with 10 bases spanning the gap. The CDR3 DNA reads as TGTGCCAGCAGGCCTTTTGCGGGAAACACCATATATTTT. This sequence encodes CASRPFAGNTIYF.

This clonotype was seen at least ten times. J is TRBJ2-1 and V is TRBV5-1; 8 bases match TRBD2. CDR1 SGHRS and CDR2 YFSETQ come from the germline V gene. Trimming at V came to 3 bases and at J to 8 bases, leaving 7 bases not matched to a gene. The CDR3 totals 14 residues. CDR3 amino acids: CASSSERERDEQFF. The CDR3 DNA sequence: TGCGCCAGCAGCTCCGAGCGGGAGCGGGATGAGCAGTTCTTC. Using reference TRBV5-1 and TRBJ2-1 for the parts outside the CDR3, the full variable domain is KAGVTQTPRYLIKTRGQQVTLSCSPISGHRSVSWYQQTPGQGLQFLFEYFSETQRNKGNFPGRFSGRQFSNSRSEMNVSTLELGDSALYLCASSSERERDEQFFGPGTRLTVL.

In its sample, this clonotype was seen many times. The chain combines TRBV29-1 with TRBJ1-1; 7 bases line up with TRBD1. Germline-derived CDR1 and CDR2 are SQVTM and ANQGSEA. This CDR3 is built from 12 residues. With V trimmed by 6 bases and J by 8 bases, 9 bases remained unmatched. CDR3 region: CSVMPRDSEAFF. Written as DNA, the CDR3 is TGCAGCGTAATGCCTAGGGACAGCGAAGCTTTCTTT.

This clonotype was observed a handful of times. The chain joins TRBV10-3 to TRBJ2-7; 11 bases align to TRBD2. With V trimmed by 5 bases and J by 0 bases, 0 bases remained unmatched. The CDR3 loop spans 14 amino acids. Germline V gene data show CDR1 as ENHRY and CDR2 as SYGVKD. The CDR3 nucleotides are TGTGCCATCAGTACTAGCGGGAGCTCCTACGAGCAGTACTTC. Protein product: CAISTSGSSYEQYF.

This clonotype appeared many times. The rearrangement uses TRBV7-9 and TRBJ1-6; perhaps TRBD1 as D (6 bases). Germline values: CDR1 SEHNR, CDR2 FQNEAQ (reference sequence). The V end was cut by 0 bases, the J end by 0 bases, with 15 bases between. This CDR3 is built from 19 residues. The CDR3 nucleotides read TGTGCCAGCAGCTTAGCAGGGGGATCCATGAGCTCCTATAATTCACCCCTCCACTTT. It encodes CASSLAGGSMSSYNSPLHF.

The rearrangement links TRBV20-1 to TRBJ1-1, with 9 bases identical to TRBD1. CDR1 DFQATT and CDR2 SNEGSKA come from the germline V gene (reference sequence). There are 17 residues in the CDR3. The J segment lost 3 bases and the V segment lost 4 bases, leaving 15 bases of the junction unmatched. CDR3 protein: CSANPKQGAKWDTEAFF. CDR3 bases: TGCAGTGCTAATCCTAAACAGGGGGCTAAATGGGACACTGAAGCTTTCTTT.

CDR3 nucleotides: TGCAGGGTCGGACACGGGAATGAGCAGTTCTTC. This sequence encodes CRVGHGNEQFF. The V call is TRBV29-1, the J call TRBJ2-1; maybe TRBD1 (5 bases). This CDR3 spans 11 amino acids. CDR1 and CDR2 (germline): SQVTM, ANQGSEA.

Ten or more counts support this clonotype. The chain is built from TRBV6-5 and TRBJ2-7; D is tentatively TRBD1 or TRBD2 (5 bases each). Deletions cut 2 bases from V and 7 bases from J, with 12 bases between. The length of the CDR3 is 13 residues. Germline V gene sequence: CDR1 MNHEY, CDR2 SVGAGI. The CDR3 here is CASSYLRGGEQYF. The CDR3 DNA is TGTGCCAGCAGTTACCTTCGGGGCGGGGAGCAGTACTTC.

In its sample, this clonotype was seen many times. This chain connects TRBV3-1 to TRBJ2-1; no clear D gene. The CDR3 length is 11 residues. The V end was cut by 0 bases, the J end by 12 bases, with 6 bases between. The germline V gene encodes CDR1 LGHDT and CDR2 YNNKEL (reference sequence). This CDR3 reads CASSQDHVQFF. The DNA for the CDR3 is TGTGCCAGCAGCCAAGATCACGTGCAGTTCTTC.